This TCR beta chain was sequenced during a study of shared clonotypes between healthy human individuals. Study findings and constraints: Shared clonotypes: about 4.6% naive CD4, roughly 3.5% naive CD8, about 2.5% memory CD4, more than 0.3% memory CD8. Across subsets, estimated richness was generally greater for naive than for memory populations. Sorted-subset samples were not fully sequenced, rarefaction indicated. Among non-shared clonotypes, generation probabilities were lower than among those shared by all four donors.

Notes on this clone: As yet, its antigen is unknown.

The CDR3 runs to 12 residues. Germline-derived CDR1 and CDR2 are SNHLY and FYNNEI. V lost 3 bases to trimming and J lost 8 bases, with 10 bases between them. TCRdb's copy holds only in-frame clones and misses some; the assay was immunoSEQ multiplex PCR. The sample records approximately 1.5 million clones, approximately 98% being singletons. This receptor was obtained from a man aged 25 to 45 in good health. The sample was naive CD4+ T cells sorted from blood. Sample subset: CD45RA+ positively selected. J is TRBJ1-2 and V is TRBV2; D is uncertain. The CDR3 nucleotides read TGTGCCAGCAGTGAGAGTGGTGTGGGCTACACCTTC. Translation: CASSESGVGYTF.